This T cell receptor (beta chain) was sequenced in a study of blood T cell repertoires in COVID-19. Study summary: Whether acute or convalescent, the COVID-19 samples came from the United States, Italy and Spain.

How the authors handled the data: Reference gene primer amplification yielded estimated nucleated cell counts. Libraries were prepared by immunoSEQ multiplex PCR; TCRdb keeps only in-frame clonotypes and omits some of them. The DNA gave D and trimming, while V, J and clone size come from that table. The sample contains more than 250,000 clones, approximately 78% of which appear only once. Enrolled through a virtual design, the participants were between about 18 and 100 years of age and came from approximately 25 US areas. Exposed enrollees had met someone with a PCR-confirmed or clinician-diagnosed COVID-19 case at some point within the 2 weeks before study entry. The V gene lost 3 bases and the J gene lost 5 bases, with 14 bases spanning the gap. The CDR3 sequence is 14 residues long. CDR1 is MNHEY and CDR2 is SVGAGI in the germline V gene.

Source material: PBMCs or T cells enriched from blood (not recorded which). V usage is TRBV6-5 and J usage is TRBJ2-7; maybe TRBD1 (6 bases). The clonotype was recovered from a man aged 35 to 55 who had been exposed to COVID-19. CDR3 in amino acids: CASSYIQGSHEQYF. In DNA, the CDR3 is TGTGCCAGCAGTTATATACAGGGAAGCCACGAGCAGTACTTC.